The 15 T cell receptor beta chains below were found in one sample sequenced in a study of CD8 T cells in ankylosing spondylitis. TCRdb used MiXCR to reprocess the 5' RACE reads, holding one entry per CDR3 protein. The repertoire includes approximately 240,000 distinct CDR3 sequences, about 10% of them detected once, and about 3% sits in the top ten. Sequenced input: blood, either unsorted or a sorted T cell fraction (not recorded which). The receptors originated from a male donor with ankylosing spondylitis or in good health (not recorded which).

The rearrangement joins TRBV1 to TRBJ1-1; TRBD1, the table's D call, was not compared with the DNA. TRBV1 is tagged as a pseudogene. CDR3 size: 14 residues. CDR3 bases: TGTGCCAGCAGCCCCGACACGGGGTACACTGAAGCTTTCTTT. Protein product: CASSPDTGYTEAFF.

This clonotype was seen many times. This rearrangement joins TRBV15 to TRBJ2-7, with D possibly being TRBD1 or TRBD2 (5 bases each). Trimming removed 0 bases from V and 6 bases from J, with 21 bases in between. The CDR3 covers 17 residues. Germline V gene data show CDR1 as LNHNV and CDR2 as YYDKDF (reference sequence). The CDR3: CATSRDVAGTYSLEQYF. In DNA form, the CDR3 reads TGTGCCACCAGCAGAGATGTGGCCGGGACGTACAGTCTCGAGCAGTACTTC.

The chain uses TRBV6-1 and TRBJ2-5; 7 bases are shared with TRBD1. Germline trimming cut 6 bases from V and 9 bases from J; bases unmatched to any gene: 10. In germline, CDR1 is MNHNS, CDR2 SASEGT. There are 13 residues in the CDR3. This chain's CDR3 is CASSSDREGAQYF. The CDR3 DNA reads as TGTGCCAGCAGCTCCGACAGGGAAGGGGCCCAGTACTTC.

This clonotype turned up a few times. The V and J genes are TRBV7-9 and TRBJ1-1; D is perhaps TRBD1 (6 bases). Germline lookup yields CDR1 SEHNR and CDR2 FQNEAQ (reference sequence). Trimming cost V 4 bases and J 7 bases, with 13 bases left between them. The CDR3 extends over 13 amino acids. The CDR3 DNA reads TGTGCCAGCAGCTCACCAGGGGCCAATGAAGCTTTCTTT. It encodes CASSSPGANEAFF.

Note on this clonotype: This may be a read error: a much more frequent sequence differs by one nucleotide. The CDR3 here is CASGDGRRRYF. Written as DNA, the CDR3 is TGTGCCAGCGGCGATGGGCGACGGAGGTACTTC. This chain connects TRBV6-6 to TRBJ2-5; D is undetermined. V was shortened by 8 bases and J by 13 bases, with 17 bases between the two germline ends. Germline CDR1 MNHNY, CDR2 SVGAGI (reference sequence). CDR3 length: 11 amino acids.

Ten or more counts support this clonotype. The chain has TRBV9 and TRBJ1-1; a possible D gene is TRBD1 (5 bases). The CDR3 is 15 residues long. V lost 0 bases to trimming and J lost 4 bases, with 13 bases between them. Germline assignment: CDR1 SGDLS and CDR2 YYNGEE. Here the CDR3 DNA reads TGTGCCAGCAGCGTAGGGCCGGGGGGAGGCACTGAAGCTTTCTTT. Translating it yields CASSVGPGGGTEAFF.

Worth noting for this clonotype: This may be a read error, as it is one base from a much larger clone. This chain joins TRBV15 and TRBJ2-5; D possibly matches TRBD1 or TRBD2 (5 bases each). Germline V gene data show CDR1 as LNHNV and CDR2 as YYDKDF (reference sequence). The CDR3 contains 15 residues. In DNA, the CDR3 is TGTGCCACCAGCAGAGGAGGGGTGGGAAAAGAGGCCCAGTACTTC. Translation: CATSRGGVGKEAQYF.

The chain carries TRBV20-1 and TRBJ1-4, with a possible D match to TRBD1 (5 bases). Trimming took 2 bases from V and 3 from J, leaving 13 bases between them. The CDR3 has 15 residues. CDR1 DFQATT and CDR2 SNEGSKA come from the germline V gene (reference sequence). The CDR3 region is CSARLGPSPNEKLFF. CDR3 DNA: TGCAGTGCTAGATTGGGGCCCAGTCCTAATGAAAAACTGTTTTTT.

This clonotype was seen many times. J is TRBJ1-1 and V is TRBV12-3 or TRBV12-4; D possibly corresponds to TRBD1 (5 bases). The CDR3 length is 17 residues. Trimming removed 3 bases from V and 3 bases from J, with 20 bases in between. CDR3 bases: TGTGCCAGCAGTTTCCGCCCCCAGGGACGGGCTTACACTGAAGCTTTCTTT. Protein: CASSFRPQGRAYTEAFF.

This clonotype was recorded at least ten times. This rearrangement joins TRBV15 to TRBJ1-1; D may be TRBD1 (5 bases). Germline loops: CDR1 LNHNV, CDR2 YYDKDF (reference sequence). Trimming cost V 0 bases and J 3 bases, with 11 bases left between them. This CDR3 is 15 amino acids long. The CDR3 loop reads CATSRDRGKDTEAFF. The CDR3 nucleotides read TGTGCCACCAGCAGAGATAGGGGAAAGGACACTGAAGCTTTCTTT.

This clonotype was seen repeatedly, ten times or more. V and J are TRBV20-1 and TRBJ2-5; the match to TRBD2 covers 9 bases. The CDR3 consists of 14 residues. The germline CDR1 and CDR2 sequences are DFQATT and SNEGSKA (reference sequence). V was clipped by 6 bases and J by 2 bases; unmatched bases: 7. The DNA of the CDR3 is TGCAGTGCCCATAGCGGGAGAGTGCAAGAGACCCAGTACTTC. This codes for CSAHSGRVQETQYF.

The gene calls are TRBV7-9 and TRBJ1-1; D is perhaps TRBD1 (5 bases). The ends were cut back, 2 bases at V and 5 bases at J, with 12 bases in the middle. This CDR3 comprises 14 residues. Per germline, CDR1 SEHNR and CDR2 FQNEAQ (reference sequence). The CDR3, as DNA: TGTGCCAGCAGCTTAAGGGGCGGGTCTACTGAAGCTTTCTTT. It codes for CASSLRGGSTEAFF.

As concerns this clonotype: Germline is not matched at one junction end, which may reflect a read error. The gene calls are TRBV5-1 and TRBJ2-2; D call uncertain. CDR3 length: 16 residues. Germline values: CDR1 SGHRS, CDR2 YFSETQ. CDR3 nucleotides: TGCGCCAGCAGCCTGCCCGGCGCCACGAACACTGGGGAGCTGTTTTTT. Its protein is CASSLPGATNTGELFF. The complete variable domain, with remaining parts taken from reference TRBV5-1 and TRBJ2-2, reads KAGVTQTPRYLIKTRGQQVTLSCSPISGHRSVSWYQQTPGQGLQFLFEYFSETQRNKGNFPGRFSGRQFSNSRSEMNVSTLELGDSALYLCASSLPGATNTGELFFGEGSRLTVL.

In its sample, this clonotype was seen a few times. The rearrangement joins TRBV7-9 to TRBJ2-3; 9 bases line up with TRBD2. Trimming removed 5 bases from V and 6 bases from J; junction bases left unmatched: 15. In germline, CDR1 is SEHNR, CDR2 FQNEAQ (reference sequence). The CDR3 runs 17 residues. The CDR3 here is CASSPRTSSSGRDTQYF. The CDR3 coding sequence is TGTGCCAGCAGCCCCCGGACTAGCTCCAGCGGGAGGGATACGCAGTATTTT. Full variable domain (outside the CDR3, taken from reference TRBV7-9 and TRBJ2-3): DTGVSQNPRHKITKRGQNVTFRCDPISEHNRLYWYRQTLGQGPEFLTYFQNEAQLEKSRLLSDRFSAERPKGSFSTLEIQRTEQGDSAMYLCASSPRTSSSGRDTQYFGPGTRLTVL.

Ten or more counts support this clonotype. The chain recombines TRBV6-1 with TRBJ2-1; TRBD2 is a possible D gene (6 bases). V was trimmed by 1 base and J by 4 bases, leaving 11 bases between them. The CDR3 totals 15 residues. CDR1 MNHNS and CDR2 SASEGT come from the germline V gene. In DNA, the CDR3 is TGTGCCAGCAGTGAAGAATGGGAGGAATACAATGAGCAGTTCTTC. Its translation is CASSEEWEEYNEQFF.